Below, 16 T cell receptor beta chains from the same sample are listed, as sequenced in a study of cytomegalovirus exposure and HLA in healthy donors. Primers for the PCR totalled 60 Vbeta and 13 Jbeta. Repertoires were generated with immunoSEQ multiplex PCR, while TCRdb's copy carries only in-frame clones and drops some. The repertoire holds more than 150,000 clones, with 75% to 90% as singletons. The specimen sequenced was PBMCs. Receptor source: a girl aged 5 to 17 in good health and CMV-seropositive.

CDR3 nucleotide sequence: TGTGCCAGCAGCCCAGACTGGCAAGAGACCCAGTACTTC. As protein: CASSPDWQETQYF. This chain connects TRBV27 to TRBJ2-5; D gene unclear. V lost 6 bases, J lost 2 bases, and 10 bases lay in between. CDR3 length: 13 amino acids. Per the germline V gene, CDR1 is MNHEY and CDR2 is SMNVEV (reference sequence).

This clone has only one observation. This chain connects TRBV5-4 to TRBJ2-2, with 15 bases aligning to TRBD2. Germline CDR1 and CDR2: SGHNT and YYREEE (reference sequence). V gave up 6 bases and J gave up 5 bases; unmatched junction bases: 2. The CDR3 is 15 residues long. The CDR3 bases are TGTGCCAGCACCGGGACTAGCGGGAGGACCGGGGAGCTGTTTTTT. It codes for CASTGTSGRTGELFF.

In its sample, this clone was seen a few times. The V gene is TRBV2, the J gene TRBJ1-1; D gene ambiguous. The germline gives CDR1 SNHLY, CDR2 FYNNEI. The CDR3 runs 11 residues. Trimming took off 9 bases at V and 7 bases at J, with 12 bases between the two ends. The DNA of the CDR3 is TGTGCCAGAGTAGGCACAGTTGAAGCTTTCTTT. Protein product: CARVGTVEAFF.

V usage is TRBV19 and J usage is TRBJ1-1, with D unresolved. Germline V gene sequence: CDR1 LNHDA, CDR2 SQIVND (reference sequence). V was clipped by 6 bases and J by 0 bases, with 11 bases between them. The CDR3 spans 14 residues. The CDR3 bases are TGTGCCAGTAGGCCCGACGAGGTGAACACTGAAGCTTTCTTT. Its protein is CASRPDEVNTEAFF. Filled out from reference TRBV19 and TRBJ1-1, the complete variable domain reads DGGITQSPKYLFRKEGQNVTLSCEQNLNHDAMYWYRQDPGQGLRLIYYSQIVNDFQKGDIAEGYSVSREKKESFPLTVTSAQKNPTAFYLCASRPDEVNTEAFFGQGTRLTVV.

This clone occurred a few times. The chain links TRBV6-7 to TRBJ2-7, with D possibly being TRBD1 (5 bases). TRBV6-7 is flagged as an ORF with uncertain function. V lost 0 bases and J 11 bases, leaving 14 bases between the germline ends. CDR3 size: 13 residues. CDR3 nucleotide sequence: TGTGCCAGCAGTTACTCGTTAGGGTCCAGGGAGTACTTC. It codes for CASSYSLGSREYF.

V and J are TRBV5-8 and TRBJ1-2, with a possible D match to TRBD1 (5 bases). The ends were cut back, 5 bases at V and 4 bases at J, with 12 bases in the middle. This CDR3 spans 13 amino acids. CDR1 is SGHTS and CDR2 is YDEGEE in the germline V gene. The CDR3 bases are TGTGCCAGCAGAAAGGGGCCCATCTATGGCTACACCTTC. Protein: CASRKGPIYGYTF.

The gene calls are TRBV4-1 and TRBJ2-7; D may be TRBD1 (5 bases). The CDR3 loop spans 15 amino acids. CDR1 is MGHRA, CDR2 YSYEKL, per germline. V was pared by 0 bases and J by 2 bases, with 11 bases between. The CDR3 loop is CASSQEPARAYEQYF. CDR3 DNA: TGCGCCAGCAGCCAAGAACCGGCCAGGGCCTACGAGCAGTACTTC.

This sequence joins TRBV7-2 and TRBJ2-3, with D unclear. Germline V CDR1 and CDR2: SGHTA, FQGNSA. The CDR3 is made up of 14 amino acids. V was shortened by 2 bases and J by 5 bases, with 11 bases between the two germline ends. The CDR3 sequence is CASSLRNRGDTQYF. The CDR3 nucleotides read TGTGCCAGCAGCTTACGGAACCGAGGAGATACGCAGTATTTT.

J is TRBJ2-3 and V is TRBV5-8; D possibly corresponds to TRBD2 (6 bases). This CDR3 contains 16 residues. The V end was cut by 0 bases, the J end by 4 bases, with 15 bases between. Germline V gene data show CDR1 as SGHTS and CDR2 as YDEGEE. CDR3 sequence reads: CASSLGSSDQADTQYF. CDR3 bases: TGTGCCAGCAGCTTGGGGTCTAGCGATCAGGCAGATACGCAGTATTTT.

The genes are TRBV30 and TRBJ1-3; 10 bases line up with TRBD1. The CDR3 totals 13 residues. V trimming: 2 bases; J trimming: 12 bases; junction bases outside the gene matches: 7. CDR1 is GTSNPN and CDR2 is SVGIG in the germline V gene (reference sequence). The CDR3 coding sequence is TGTGCCTGGAGTATCAACCGGGACAGGGGCATATATTTT. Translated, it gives CAWSINRDRGIYF.

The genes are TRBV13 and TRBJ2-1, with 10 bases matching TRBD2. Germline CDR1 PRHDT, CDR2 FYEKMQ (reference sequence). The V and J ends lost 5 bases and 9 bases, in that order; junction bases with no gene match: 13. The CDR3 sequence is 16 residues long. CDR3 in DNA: TGTGCCAGCAGCGACCTGGGGAGACTAGCGGGTGGTGAGCAGTTCTTC. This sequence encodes CASSDLGRLAGGEQFF.

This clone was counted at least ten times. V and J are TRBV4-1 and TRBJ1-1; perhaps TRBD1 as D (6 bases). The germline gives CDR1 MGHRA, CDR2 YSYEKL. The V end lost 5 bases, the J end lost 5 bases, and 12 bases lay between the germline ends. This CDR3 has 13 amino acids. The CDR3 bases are TGCGCCAGCAGCACCCGGACAGAGACTGAAGCTTTCTTT. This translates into CASSTRTETEAFF.

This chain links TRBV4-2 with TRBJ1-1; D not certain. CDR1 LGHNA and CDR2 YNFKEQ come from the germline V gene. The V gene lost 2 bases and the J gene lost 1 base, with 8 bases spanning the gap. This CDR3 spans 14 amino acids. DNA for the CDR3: TGTGCCAGCAGCCAACTAACTTCGAACACTGAAGCTTTCTTT. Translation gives CASSQLTSNTEAFF.

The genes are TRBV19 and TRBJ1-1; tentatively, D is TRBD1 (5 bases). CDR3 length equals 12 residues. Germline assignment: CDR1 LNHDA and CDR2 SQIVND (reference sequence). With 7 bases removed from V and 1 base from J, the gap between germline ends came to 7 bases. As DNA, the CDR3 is TGTGCCAGTACGGGGGGGAACACTGAAGCTTTCTTT. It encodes CASTGGNTEAFF. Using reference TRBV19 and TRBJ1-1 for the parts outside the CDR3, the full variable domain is DGGITQSPKYLFRKEGQNVTLSCEQNLNHDAMYWYRQDPGQGLRLIYYSQIVNDFQKGDIAEGYSVSREKKESFPLTVTSAQKNPTAFYLCASTGGNTEAFFGQGTRLTVV.

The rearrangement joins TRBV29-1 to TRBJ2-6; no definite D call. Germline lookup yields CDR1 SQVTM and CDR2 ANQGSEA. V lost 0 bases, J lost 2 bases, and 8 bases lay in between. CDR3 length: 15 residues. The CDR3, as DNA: TGCAGCGTTGAAGAAGGAGAGACTGGGGCCAACGTCCTGACTTTC. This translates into CSVEEGETGANVLTF.

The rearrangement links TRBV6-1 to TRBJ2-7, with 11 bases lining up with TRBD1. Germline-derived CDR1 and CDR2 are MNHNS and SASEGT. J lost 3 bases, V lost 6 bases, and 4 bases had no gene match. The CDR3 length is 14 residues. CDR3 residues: CASSTGTGGYEQYF. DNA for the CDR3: TGTGCCAGCAGCACCGGGACAGGGGGCTACGAGCAGTACTTC.